One sample yielded the 28 T cell receptor beta chains listed below, sequenced in a study of blood T cell repertoires in COVID-19 (dated by TCRdb to about 2020). The method behind the library was the immunoSEQ multiplex PCR assay. What TCRdb holds here is the immuneACCESS table cut down to in-frame rearrangements. Part of the clones is not present; checked against another copy, under half of the missing clones reflect an unresolved V gene, and the others are unexplained. Here the sample has 150,000 to 200,000 clones; roughly four fifths occur a single time. The biggest ten clones account for 1.5% of the sample. Sequencing was performed on peripheral blood. The source of these receptors is a human donor in a cohort sampled during active COVID-19.

This sequence joins TRBV4-2 and TRBJ1-3; D is undetermined. This CDR3 is 15 amino acids long. The germline CDR1 and CDR2 sequences are LGHNA and YNFKEQ. V shed 0 bases and J shed 0 bases, with 6 bases lying between them. The CDR3 sequence is CASSQDWSSGNTIYF. The CDR3 nucleotides read TGTGCCAGCAGCCAAGATTGGAGCTCTGGAAACACCATATATTTT.

This chain uses TRBV6-2 or TRBV6-3 with TRBJ1-4; TRBD1 matches 7 bases. After removal of 0 bases from V and 6 bases from J, the junction contained 4 bases not matched to a gene. The CDR3 is made up of 15 amino acids. Germline V gives CDR1 MNHEY, CDR2 SVGEGT. The CDR3 bases are TGTGCCAGCAGTTACTCCGCCAGGGGGGATGAAAAACTGTTTTTT. The encoded protein is CASSYSARGDEKLFF.

The gene calls are TRBV29-1 and TRBJ2-7, with D perhaps matching TRBD2 (6 bases). From germline, CDR1 is SQVTM and CDR2 ANQGSEA. The CDR3 sequence is 12 residues long. The V end lost 6 bases, the J end lost 1 base, and 10 bases lay between the germline ends. CDR3 sequence (DNA): TGCAGCGTCCCCGGGAGTTCCTACGAGCAGTACTTC. Translation: CSVPGSSYEQYF.

The rearrangement uses TRBV16 and TRBJ2-6; a possible D gene is TRBD1 (6 bases). The CDR3 sequence is 19 residues long. Germline lookup yields CDR1 KGHSY and CDR2 FQNENV. Trimming took 0 bases from V and 1 from J, leaving 16 bases between them. The CDR3 nucleotides are TGTGCCAGCAGCCAATCCGCACGCAGGGGAAGATCTGGGGCCAACGTCCTGACTTTC. Its protein is CASSQSARRGRSGANVLTF.

The chain recombines TRBV29-1 with TRBJ1-1; D unclear. This CDR3 region has 12 residues. V lost 8 bases and J 4 bases, leaving 14 bases between the germline ends. CDR1 is SQVTM and CDR2 is ANQGSEA in the germline V gene. In DNA form, the CDR3 reads TGCAGCATGAGTTGGGGAGGCACTGAAGCTTTCTTT. It encodes CSMSWGGTEAFF.

This chain uses TRBV28 with TRBJ2-7; TRBD1 matches at 7 bases. CDR1 is MDHEN, CDR2 SYDVKM, per germline. The junction had 9 bases not matched to a gene; V was cut back by 1 base and J by 3 bases. The CDR3 is made up of 16 amino acids. The CDR3 sequence is CASSLLWDSTNYEQYF. The CDR3 DNA reads TGTGCCAGCAGTTTATTGTGGGACAGTACTAACTACGAGCAGTACTTC.

In its sample, this clone was seen once. The chain combines TRBV6-2 or TRBV6-3 with TRBJ1-2; 7 positions agree with TRBD1. The V gene end was trimmed by 4 bases and the J gene end by 3 bases; junction bases not matched to a gene: 11. Germline CDR1 and CDR2: MNHEY and SVGEGT. This CDR3 spans 16 amino acids. Here the CDR3 reads CASSSARQGRYYGYTF. DNA for the CDR3: TGTGCCAGCAGTTCCGCTCGACAGGGCCGGTACTATGGCTACACCTTC.

The genes are TRBV19 and TRBJ1-1; the D gene is possibly TRBD1 (5 bases). Germline V lookup: CDR1 LNHDA, CDR2 SQIVND (reference sequence). This CDR3 spans 16 amino acids. V was clipped by 3 bases and J by 1 base, with 15 bases between them. CDR3 bases: TGTGCCAGTAGTATTATAACAGGCCGGCGGAACACTGAAGCTTTCTTT. Protein: CASSIITGRRNTEAFF.

V is TRBV10-3 and J is TRBJ2-7; tentatively, D is TRBD2 (6 bases). This CDR3 is 13 amino acids long. Between the trimmed V and J ends, which lost 6 bases and 0 bases, there was a span of 9 bases. The germline V gene encodes CDR1 ENHRY and CDR2 SYGVKD. This CDR3 is CAIRGTDSYEQYF. CDR3 nucleotide sequence: TGTGCCATCAGGGGGACTGACTCCTACGAGCAGTACTTC.

The V and J genes are TRBV3-1 (or the pseudogene TRBV3-2) and TRBJ2-7; the match to TRBD2 covers 8 bases. Unmatched junction bases numbered 8, after V lost 1 base and J lost 6 bases. The length of the CDR3 is 15 residues. Germline assignment: CDR1 LGHDT and CDR2 YNNKEL (reference sequence). The CDR3 loop is CASSQGGLGIGEQYF. CDR3 nucleotide sequence: TGTGCCAGCAGCCAAGGGGGACTAGGGATCGGCGAGCAGTACTTC.

This rearrangement joins TRBV20-1 to TRBJ2-7; 8 positions agree with TRBD2. This CDR3 spans 11 amino acids. Germline V gene data show CDR1 as DFQATT and CDR2 as SNEGSKA (reference sequence). V dropped 5 bases and J dropped 8; count of bases not matched to a gene: 5. The CDR3, as DNA: TGCAGTGCTCCCGGGGGGGGAAAGCAGTACTTC. Translating gives CSAPGGGKQYF.

The CDR3 nucleotides are TGTGCCAGCAGCGTAGGGACAGGGGGCCGCCAGACAGAAGCTTTCTTT. Its protein is CASSVGTGGRQTEAFF. The chain combines TRBV9 with TRBJ1-1, with 11 bases aligning to TRBD1. Germline V gene data show CDR1 as SGDLS and CDR2 as YYNGEE. This CDR3 has 16 amino acids. The ends lost 0 bases at V and 8 bases at J; junction bases unmatched: 9.

The V gene is TRBV6-5, the J gene TRBJ2-1, with TRBD1 as a possible D gene (5 bases). Germline lookup yields CDR1 MNHEY and CDR2 SVGAGI. The germline V and J ends were trimmed by 0 bases and 5 bases, with 11 bases remaining between them. The CDR3 is 15 residues long. In nucleotides, the CDR3 is TGTGCCAGCAGTTACTCGCTAGAGACAGACAATGAGCAGTTCTTC. This translates into CASSYSLETDNEQFF.

This chain uses TRBV7-9 with TRBJ2-7; TRBD2 is a possible D gene (6 bases). V was pared by 3 bases and J by 0 bases, with 9 bases between. There are 14 residues in the CDR3. Germline V CDR1 and CDR2: SEHNR, FQNEAQ (reference sequence). CDR3 bases: TGTGCCAGCAGCTTTGGGGGGTTCTCCTACGAGCAGTACTTC. It specifies CASSFGGFSYEQYF.

V is TRBV19 and J is TRBJ2-7, with D possibly being TRBD2 (5 bases). Germline V gene data show CDR1 as LNHDA and CDR2 as SQIVND (reference sequence). Between the trimmed V and J ends, which lost 6 bases and 5 bases, there was a span of 14 bases. The length of the CDR3 is 13 residues. CDR3 in DNA: TGTGCCAGTAGAACCCGGGGTATGAACGAGCAGTACTTC. This sequence encodes CASRTRGMNEQYF. Full variable domain (remainder filled in from reference TRBV19 and TRBJ2-7): DGGITQSPKYLFRKEGQNVTLSCEQNLNHDAMYWYRQDPGQGLRLIYYSQIVNDFQKGDIAEGYSVSREKKESFPLTVTSAQKNPTAFYLCASRTRGMNEQYFGPGTRLTVT.

The rearrangement links TRBV20-1 to TRBJ2-7; TRBD1 is a possible D gene (5 bases). CDR3 size: 11 residues. Trimming pared 5 bases from V and 6 bases from J, leaving 11 bases between. Germline lookup yields CDR1 DFQATT and CDR2 SNEGSKA (reference sequence). CDR3 amino acids: CSASIQVEQYF. In DNA form, the CDR3 reads TGCAGTGCTTCTATACAGGTCGAGCAGTACTTC.

The gene calls are TRBV6-5 and TRBJ2-5; possible D gene TRBD1, 6 bases. The CDR3 is 15 residues long. The germline V and J ends were trimmed by 0 bases and 5 bases, with 13 bases remaining between them. CDR1 and CDR2 from the germline V gene are MNHEY and SVGAGI. CDR3 bases: TGTGCCAGCAGTTACTCGAAAGGGGGTTGGGAGACCCAGTACTTC. Translation gives CASSYSKGGWETQYF.

V is TRBV7-9 and J is TRBJ1-1; TRBD1 might be the D (6 bases). Germline CDR1 SEHNR, CDR2 FQNEAQ (reference sequence). The CDR3 covers 12 residues. The germline V and J ends were trimmed by 8 bases and 9 bases, with 16 bases remaining between them. The CDR3 DNA follows: TGTGCCAGCTCGCAAGGGACACCTAAAGCTTTCTTT. Translating gives CASSQGTPKAFF.

This chain connects TRBV4-3 to TRBJ1-5; D may be TRBD1 (5 bases). The CDR3 totals 15 residues. V was clipped by 0 bases and J by 5 bases, with 11 bases between them. Germline V lookup: CDR1 LGHNA, CDR2 YSLEER. In DNA, the CDR3 is TGCGCCAGCAGCCAAGATCTACAGGCTTATCAGCCCCAGCATTTT. Translating gives CASSQDLQAYQPQHF.

The chain is built from TRBV7-2 and TRBJ2-3; the match to TRBD2 covers 10 bases. In germline, CDR1 is SGHTA, CDR2 FQGNSA. The CDR3 is 14 residues long. Trimming took 6 bases from V and 5 from J; bases not matched to a gene: 5. This CDR3 reads CASSPGLAIDTQYF. The CDR3 coding sequence is TGTGCCAGCAGTCCGGGACTAGCGATAGATACGCAGTATTTT. Together with reference TRBV7-2 and TRBJ2-3, the CDR3 gives the full variable domain: GAGVSQSPSNKVTEKGKDVELRCDPISGHTALYWYRQSLGQGLEFLIYFQGNSAPDKSGLPSDRFSAERTGGSVSTLTIQRTQQEDSAVYLCASSPGLAIDTQYFGPGTRLTVL.

The chain links TRBV11-2 to TRBJ2-6; possibly TRBD1 for D (5 bases). This CDR3 has 11 residues. V lost 5 bases, J lost 11 bases, and 7 bases lay in between. Germline values: CDR1 SGHAT, CDR2 FQNNGV. CDR3 sequence: CASSPRDVLTF. The CDR3 DNA reads TGTGCCAGCAGCCCCAGGGACGTCCTGACTTTC.

V and J are TRBV29-1 and TRBJ2-3; D gene ambiguous. The CDR3 length is 15 residues. Germline V CDR1 and CDR2: SQVTM, ANQGSEA. Trimming took off 5 bases at V and 0 bases at J, with 15 bases between the two ends. In DNA form, the CDR3 reads TGCAGCGTTTCCTCAGGCCTCCTTAGCACAGATACGCAGTATTTT. Translation: CSVSSGLLSTDTQYF.

This chain joins TRBV7-8 and TRBJ1-2; 9 nucleotides agree with TRBD1. The CDR3 extends over 14 amino acids. V was pared by 1 base and J by 8 bases, with 5 bases of the junction left unmatched. Germline V gene sequence: CDR1 SGHVS, CDR2 FQNEAQ. The CDR3 bases are TGTGCCAGCAGCTTAGGGACAGGGGAAGGAGGCTACACCTTC. As protein: CASSLGTGEGGYTF.

The rearrangement links TRBV19 to TRBJ2-2; 7 bases are a match to TRBD2. The CDR3 contains 16 residues. Trimming cost V 7 bases and J 7 bases; bases outside gene matches: 15. Germline CDR1 is LNHDA and CDR2 is SQIVND (reference sequence). CDR3 sequence reads: CASIRSGLVRIGELFF. The CDR3 nucleotides read TGTGCCAGTATTAGAAGCGGACTAGTTCGCATCGGGGAGCTGTTTTTT. The full variable domain, completed using reference TRBV19 and TRBJ2-2, is DGGITQSPKYLFRKEGQNVTLSCEQNLNHDAMYWYRQDPGQGLRLIYYSQIVNDFQKGDIAEGYSVSREKKESFPLTVTSAQKNPTAFYLCASIRSGLVRIGELFFGEGSRLTVL.

This clone has a single count. The chain couples TRBV27 to TRBJ1-3; TRBD1 aligns across 9 bases. J was trimmed by 0 bases and V by 5 bases; bases with no gene match: 2. Per germline, CDR1 MNHEY and CDR2 SMNVEV (reference sequence). CDR3 size: 15 residues. The CDR3 region is CASSLTGGSGNTIYF. The CDR3 DNA is TGTGCCAGCAGTCTGACAGGGGGCTCTGGAAACACCATATATTTT.

The chain is built from TRBV19 and TRBJ1-1, with 8 positions matching TRBD1. This CDR3 is 14 amino acids long. The J segment lost 10 bases and the V segment lost 4 bases, leaving 11 bases of the junction unmatched. The V gene's germline CDR1 is LNHDA and CDR2 SQIVND (reference sequence). The CDR3 nucleotides read TGTGCCAGTAGTACACAGGGGGAGAGGTGGGGAGCTTTCTTT. Its translation: CASSTQGERWGAFF.

This clone was seen a handful of times. CDR3 protein: CASTTDRGGNQPQHF. The CDR3 DNA is TGTGCCAGTACTACCGACAGGGGAGGCAATCAGCCCCAGCATTTT. The chain recombines TRBV19 with TRBJ1-5; TRBD1 agrees at 8 bases. The CDR3 contains 15 residues. Germline V CDR1 and CDR2: LNHDA, SQIVND (reference sequence). The V and J ends lost 7 bases and 2 bases, in that order; junction bases with no gene match: 7.

The J gene is TRBJ2-5, the V gene TRBV3-1 (or the pseudogene TRBV3-2), with 8 positions matching TRBD2. This CDR3 spans 16 amino acids. Per the germline V gene, CDR1 is LGHDT and CDR2 is YNNKEL (reference sequence). V trimming: 0 bases; J trimming: 4 bases; junction bases outside the gene matches: 7. This chain's CDR3 is CASSQDRGLGGETQYF. CDR3 nucleotide sequence: TGTGCCAGCAGCCAAGATAGGGGACTAGGTGGAGAGACCCAGTACTTC.